The 22 T cell receptor beta chains below come from one sample, sequenced in a study of T cell repertoires in cytomegalovirus infection. These receptors' targets are unknown. A single record per CDR3 protein comes from TCRdb applying MiXCR to the reads. The data hold 750,000 to 950,000 distinct CDR3 sequences, with around 29% observed a single time. Source: cultured CD8+ T cells from PBMCs, taken from culture after CMV antigen stimulation. The receptors shown here come from a human donor in good health (CMV status not recorded). Some clones in this sample may be carry-over from other donors' samples.

The chain carries TRBV3-1 and TRBJ2-1, with 10 positions matching TRBD2. Germline trimming cut 0 bases from V and 8 bases from J; bases unmatched to any gene: 7. Germline CDR1 LGHDT, CDR2 YNNKEL (reference sequence). There are 16 residues in the CDR3. The CDR3 bases are TGTGCCAGCAGCCAAGAATTCAGCGGGGGGGCTGATGAGCAGTTCTTC. As protein: CASSQEFSGGADEQFF.

The chain is built from TRBV7-9 and TRBJ1-1; D is perhaps TRBD1 (5 bases). This CDR3 has 15 amino acids. V was cut by 7 bases and J by 1 base, with 16 bases left in between. Per the germline V gene, CDR1 is SEHNR and CDR2 is FQNEAQ (reference sequence). This chain's CDR3 is CASTLVRDSNTEAFF. As DNA, the CDR3 is TGTGCCAGCACCCTTGTTAGGGACTCGAACACTGAAGCTTTCTTT.

This rearrangement joins TRBV29-1 to TRBJ2-2; D gene ambiguous. The germline V gene has CDR1 SQVTM and CDR2 ANQGSEA. V dropped 7 bases and J dropped 6 bases, with 9 bases sitting between them. This CDR3 is 11 amino acids long. The CDR3 sequence: CSASQAGELFF. As DNA, the CDR3 is TGCAGCGCCAGTCAGGCCGGGGAGCTGTTTTTT.

This clonotype turned up a few times. The rearrangement links TRBV15 to TRBJ2-1; D gene ambiguous. Germline CDR1 and CDR2: LNHNV and YYDKDF (reference sequence). Deletions cut 6 bases from V and 4 bases from J, with 7 bases between. The CDR3 has 12 amino acids. CDR3 sequence: CATSDTYNEQFF. The CDR3, as DNA: TGTGCCACCAGTGACACATACAATGAGCAGTTCTTC.

This clonotype was counted only a few times. J is TRBJ2-1 and V is TRBV2; 9 nucleotides match TRBD1. This CDR3 is 15 amino acids long. Trimming removed 3 bases from V and 4 bases from J; junction bases left unmatched: 4. The germline CDR1 and CDR2 sequences are SNHLY and FYNNEI. CDR3 protein: CASSEGQGRYNEQFF. As DNA, the CDR3 is TGTGCCAGCAGTGAGGGACAGGGCCGATACAATGAGCAGTTCTTC.

This clonotype has just a few counts. V gene TRBV13 combines with J gene TRBJ1-2; 9 bases line up with TRBD1. The CDR3 length is 14 residues. V gave up 2 bases and J gave up 7 bases; unmatched junction bases: 5. In germline, CDR1 is PRHDT, CDR2 FYEKMQ (reference sequence). The CDR3 protein is CASSLRGTGIGYTF. The CDR3 DNA reads TGTGCCAGCAGCTTACGTGGGACAGGGATTGGCTACACCTTC.

The chain recombines TRBV27 with TRBJ2-1; TRBD1 agrees at 9 bases. This CDR3 comprises 16 residues. The germline CDR1 and CDR2 sequences are MNHEY and SMNVEV (reference sequence). The trim removed 0 bases at V and 5 bases at J, leaving 5 bases unmatched. The CDR3 spells CASSLSGTGFDNEQFF. Written as DNA, the CDR3 is TGTGCCAGCAGTTTATCGGGGACAGGGTTTGACAATGAGCAGTTCTTC.

The genes are TRBV7-4 and TRBJ2-7; no definite D call. CDR1 SGHVT and CDR2 SQSDAQ come from the germline V gene. The CDR3 runs 13 residues. With 1 base removed from V and 3 bases from J, the gap between germline ends came to 7 bases. For the CDR3, the DNA is TGTGCCAGCAGCTTAGATAAAATCTACGAGCAGTACTTC. Translation: CASSLDKIYEQYF.

A few counts support this clonotype. The CDR3 DNA reads TGTGCCAGCAGCTTAATAGGCGGGGGGCTCCCTTACAATGAGCAGTTCTTC. This gives the protein CASSLIGGGLPYNEQFF. The chain joins TRBV7-8 to TRBJ2-1, with 8 bases that match TRBD2. The CDR3 runs 17 residues. Losses at the gene ends were 2 bases for V and 4 bases for J; bases not matched to a gene: 10. CDR1 SGHVS and CDR2 FQNEAQ come from the germline V gene. Based on the CDR3 plus reference TRBV7-8 and TRBJ2-1, the full variable domain is GAGVSQSPRYKVAKRGQDVALRCDPISGHVSLFWYQQALGQGPEFLTYFQNEAQLDKSGLPSDRFFAERPEGSVSTLKIQRTQQEDSAVYLCASSLIGGGLPYNEQFFGPGTRLTVL.

The CDR3 coding sequence is TGCAGCGTTGAGAAGGGAACCGGGGAGCTGTTTTTT. Translated: CSVEKGTGELFF. The chain combines TRBV29-1 with TRBJ2-2; D ambiguous. This CDR3 is 12 amino acids long. Deletions cut 3 bases from V and 5 bases from J, with 7 bases between. In germline, CDR1 is SQVTM, CDR2 ANQGSEA.

This clonotype was picked up a small number of times. The V call is TRBV7-8, the J call TRBJ1-2; weak D call: TRBD1 (5 bases). V lost 0 bases and J 8 bases, leaving 13 bases between the germline ends. The CDR3 covers 14 residues. Germline loops: CDR1 SGHVS, CDR2 FQNEAQ. CDR3 loop: CASSLAGTWPGYTF. The CDR3 DNA reads as TGTGCCAGCAGCTTAGCTGGGACCTGGCCCGGCTACACCTTC.

The V call is TRBV19, the J call TRBJ2-1; 8 bases align to TRBD2. CDR3 length: 15 residues. CDR1 and CDR2 from the germline V gene are LNHDA and SQIVND (reference sequence). Trimming cost V 4 bases and J 5 bases; bases outside gene matches: 7. CDR3 protein: CASSTIAGYNNEQFF. CDR3 nucleotides: TGTGCCAGTAGTACCATAGCGGGGTATAACAATGAGCAGTTCTTC.

V gene TRBV6-5 combines with J gene TRBJ1-1; no clear D. CDR1 and CDR2 (germline): MNHEY, SVGAGI. This CDR3 has 14 residues. V was pared by 6 bases and J by 2 bases, with 13 bases between. The CDR3 loop is CASRTVGGNTEAFF. The CDR3 DNA reads as TGTGCCAGCAGAACGGTGGGTGGAAACACTGAAGCTTTCTTT.

The sample holds many counts of this clonotype. The chain combines TRBV7-2 with TRBJ1-5; 8 nucleotides match TRBD1. The ends lost 2 bases at V and 7 bases at J; junction bases unmatched: 19. Germline CDR1 and CDR2: SGHTA and FQGNSA. The CDR3 sequence is 19 residues long. The CDR3 spells CASSLTPITRRTGTQPQHF. DNA of the CDR3: TGTGCCAGCAGCTTAACACCGATAACCCGGAGGACAGGGACCCAGCCCCAGCATTTT.

CDR3 sequence: CASSPPDRANTEAFF. CDR3 sequence (DNA): TGTGCCAGCTCACCACCGGACAGGGCGAACACTGAAGCTTTCTTT. The J gene is TRBJ1-1, the V gene TRBV18; 8 nucleotides match TRBD1. The CDR3 covers 15 residues. The V gene's germline CDR1 is KGHSH and CDR2 LQKENI. Losses at the gene ends were 0 bases for V and 1 base for J; bases not matched to a gene: 1.

The chain links TRBV27 to TRBJ2-2; D gene uncertain. Germline assignment: CDR1 MNHEY and CDR2 SMNVEV (reference sequence). V was cut by 9 bases and J by 2 bases, with 10 bases left in between. The CDR3 spans 13 residues. CDR3 nucleotide sequence: TGTGCCAGTTCAAGGGATAACACCGGGGAGCTGTTTTTT. Its translation: CASSRDNTGELFF.

The CDR3 here is CASSSAPYSYNEQFF. In nucleotides, the CDR3 is TGTGCCAGCAGCTCTGCGCCGTACTCCTACAATGAGCAGTTCTTC. The V call is TRBV7-8, the J call TRBJ2-1; D unclear. Trimming cost V 4 bases and J 0 bases, with 10 bases left between them. CDR1 is SGHVS and CDR2 is FQNEAQ in the germline V gene. The CDR3 covers 15 residues. Drawing the rest from reference TRBV7-8 and TRBJ2-1, the complete variable domain is GAGVSQSPRYKVAKRGQDVALRCDPISGHVSLFWYQQALGQGPEFLTYFQNEAQLDKSGLPSDRFFAERPEGSVSTLKIQRTQQEDSAVYLCASSSAPYSYNEQFFGPGTRLTVL.

The chain combines TRBV9 with TRBJ2-5; 7 bases agree with TRBD1. CDR3 length: 15 residues. The trim removed 3 bases at V and 4 bases at J, leaving 9 bases unmatched. Per germline, CDR1 SGDLS and CDR2 YYNGEE. CDR3 region: CASSAFAGGVETQYF. Written as DNA, the CDR3 is TGTGCCAGCAGCGCCTTTGCAGGGGGAGTAGAGACCCAGTACTTC. The variable domain in full, with the rest retrieved from reference TRBV9 and TRBJ2-5, is DSGVTQTPKHLITATGQRVTLRCSPRSGDLSVYWYQQSLDQGLQFLIQYYNGEERAKGNILERFSAQQFPDLHSELNLSSLELGDSALYFCASSAFAGGVETQYFGPGTRLLVL.

This clonotype has only a few counts. The chain links TRBV5-1 to TRBJ2-3; the D gene is possibly TRBD2 (5 bases). V shed 0 bases and J shed 2 bases, with 13 bases lying between them. CDR1 and CDR2 (germline): SGHRS, YFSETQ. The CDR3 runs 16 residues. CDR3 DNA: TGCGCCAGCAGCTTGGCAAAGGTGGAGGCCACAGATACGCAGTATTTT. This gives the protein CASSLAKVEATDTQYF.

This clonotype came up a few times. The V call is TRBV7-9, the J call TRBJ2-1; 11 bases agree with TRBD1. The CDR3 is made up of 15 amino acids. The J segment lost 8 bases and the V segment lost 5 bases, leaving 8 bases of the junction unmatched. The germline V gene encodes CDR1 SEHNR and CDR2 FQNEAQ (reference sequence). The DNA of the CDR3 is TGTGCCAGCAGCGCCCGGGACAGGGGGTCCCATGAGCAGTTCTTC. Protein sequence: CASSARDRGSHEQFF.

This clonotype turned up a few times. The J gene is TRBJ2-5, the V gene TRBV7-2; perhaps TRBD1 as D (6 bases). V lost 2 bases and J lost 0, with 16 bases in between. This CDR3 comprises 17 residues. Germline assignment: CDR1 SGHTA and CDR2 FQGNSA. Written as DNA, the CDR3 is TGTGCCAGCAGCTTATACCGGACAGAATACTACCAAGAGACCCAGTACTTC. It codes for CASSLYRTEYYQETQYF. Looking up the rest from reference TRBV7-2 and TRBJ2-5 gives the full variable domain: GAGVSQSPSNKVTEKGKDVELRCDPISGHTALYWYRQSLGQGLEFLIYFQGNSAPDKSGLPSDRFSAERTGGSVSTLTIQRTQQEDSAVYLCASSLYRTEYYQETQYFGPGTRLLVL.

This clonotype was observed a handful of times. CDR3 coding DNA: TGTGCCAGCAGTCCCGGACAGAAGGACAAAGCTTTCTTT. Protein: CASSPGQKDKAFF. The chain is built from TRBV6-1 and TRBJ1-1; tentative D call: TRBD1 (6 bases). Trimming pared 5 bases from V and 9 bases from J, leaving 16 bases between. The CDR3 contains 13 residues. CDR1 is MNHNS, CDR2 SASEGT, per germline.